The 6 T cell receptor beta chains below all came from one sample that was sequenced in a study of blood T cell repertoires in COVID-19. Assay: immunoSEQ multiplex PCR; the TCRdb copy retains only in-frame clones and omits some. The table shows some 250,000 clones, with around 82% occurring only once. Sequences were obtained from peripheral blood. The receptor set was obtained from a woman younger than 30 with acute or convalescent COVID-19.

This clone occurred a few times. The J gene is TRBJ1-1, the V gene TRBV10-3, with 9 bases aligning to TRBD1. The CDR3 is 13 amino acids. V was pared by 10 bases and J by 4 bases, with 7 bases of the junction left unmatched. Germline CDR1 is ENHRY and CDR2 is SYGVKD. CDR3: CATSSTGGTEAFF. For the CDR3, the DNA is TGTGCCACCTCCTCGACAGGGGGCACTGAAGCTTTCTTT.

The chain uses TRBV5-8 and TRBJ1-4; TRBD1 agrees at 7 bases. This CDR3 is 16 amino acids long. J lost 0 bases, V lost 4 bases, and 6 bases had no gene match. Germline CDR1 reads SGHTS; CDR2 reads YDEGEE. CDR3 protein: CASSRRGNPTNEKLFF. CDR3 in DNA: TGTGCCAGCAGCCGCAGGGGGAACCCAACTAATGAAAAACTGTTTTTT.

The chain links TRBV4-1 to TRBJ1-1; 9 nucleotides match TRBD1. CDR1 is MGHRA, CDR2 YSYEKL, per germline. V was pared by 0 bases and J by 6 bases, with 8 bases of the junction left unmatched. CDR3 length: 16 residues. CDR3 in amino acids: CASSQDGTGLYPEAFF. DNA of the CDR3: TGCGCCAGCAGCCAAGATGGGACAGGGCTATACCCTGAAGCTTTCTTT.

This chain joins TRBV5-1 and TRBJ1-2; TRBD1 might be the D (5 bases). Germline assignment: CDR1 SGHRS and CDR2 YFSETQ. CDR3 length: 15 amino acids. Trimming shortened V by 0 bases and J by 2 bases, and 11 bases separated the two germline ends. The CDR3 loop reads CASSLEPGFNYGYTF. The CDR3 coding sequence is TGCGCCAGCAGCTTGGAACCAGGGTTCAACTATGGCTACACCTTC.

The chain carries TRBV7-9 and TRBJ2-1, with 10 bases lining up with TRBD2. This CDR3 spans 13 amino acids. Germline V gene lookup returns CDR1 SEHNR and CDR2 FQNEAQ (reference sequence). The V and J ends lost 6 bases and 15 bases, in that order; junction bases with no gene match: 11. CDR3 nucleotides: TGTGCCAGCAGTCCTAGCGGGAGCGGGGGGTGGTTCTTC. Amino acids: CASSPSGSGGWFF.

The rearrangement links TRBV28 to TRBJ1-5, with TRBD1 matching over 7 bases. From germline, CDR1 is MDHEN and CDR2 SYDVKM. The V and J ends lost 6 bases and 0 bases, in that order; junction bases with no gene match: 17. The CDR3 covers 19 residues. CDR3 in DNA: TGTGCCAGCAGATTAATACGGCTGCGACAGGGTTATAGCAATCAGCCCCAGCATTTT. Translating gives CASRLIRLRQGYSNQPQHF.